What follows are 27 T cell receptor beta chains derived from one specimen sequenced in a study of blood T cell repertoires in COVID-19. The table came from immunoSEQ multiplex PCR; TCRdb's copy has only in-frame clones and leaves some out. The sample holds some 280,000 clones, approximately 90% seen once. Sequenced: peripheral blood. The receptors were gathered from a woman in her thirties with active or convalescent COVID-19.

The chain combines TRBV7-9 with TRBJ1-4, with D perhaps matching TRBD1 (6 bases). This CDR3 is built from 15 residues. Germline loops: CDR1 SEHNR, CDR2 FQNEAQ (reference sequence). V was cut by 5 bases and J by 4 bases, with 14 bases left in between. CDR3 nucleotides: TGTGCCAGCAGCCCGAGACAGGACCGTAATGAAAAACTGTTTTTT. This gives the protein CASSPRQDRNEKLFF.

CDR3 DNA sequence: TGTGCCTGGAGTAGGGGGCAGCCCAATCAGCCCCAGCATTTT. Encoded protein: CAWSRGQPNQPQHF. The chain couples TRBV30 to TRBJ1-5, with 7 positions matching TRBD1. There are 14 residues in the CDR3. CDR1 and CDR2 (germline): GTSNPN, SVGIG (reference sequence). V shed 2 bases, J shed 3 bases, and the junction held 4 bases outside the gene matches.

This rearrangement joins TRBV5-1 to TRBJ1-2; D is unclear. The V end lost 2 bases, the J end lost 5 bases, and 10 bases lay between the germline ends. CDR3 length: 13 amino acids. CDR1 SGHRS and CDR2 YFSETQ come from the germline V gene. The CDR3 nucleotides read TGCGCCAGCAGCTTCGAGGGCGGGTATGGCTACACCTTC. Translation: CASSFEGGYGYTF. The full variable domain, in which reference TRBV5-1 and TRBJ1-2 provide the parts outside the CDR3, is KAGVTQTPRYLIKTRGQQVTLSCSPISGHRSVSWYQQTPGQGLQFLFEYFSETQRNKGNFPGRFSGRQFSNSRSEMNVSTLELGDSALYLCASSFEGGYGYTFGSGTRLTVV.

The chain has TRBV28 and TRBJ1-3; 8 nucleotides agree with TRBD1. After removal of 3 bases from V and 6 bases from J, the junction contained 4 bases not matched to a gene. The CDR3 is 14 residues long. Germline lookup yields CDR1 MDHEN and CDR2 SYDVKM. The CDR3 sequence: CASSFRGQENTIYF. CDR3 sequence (DNA): TGTGCCAGCAGTTTCAGGGGGCAGGAAAACACCATATATTTT.

The chain recombines TRBV24-1 with TRBJ2-7; 10 bases fit TRBD1. Germline values: CDR1 KGHDR, CDR2 SFDVKD. The CDR3 is 15 amino acids. V shed 4 bases, J shed 6 bases, and the junction held 8 bases outside the gene matches. This CDR3 is CATSDPGQGKGEQYF. CDR3 nucleotide sequence: TGTGCCACCAGTGACCCGGGACAGGGGAAAGGCGAGCAGTACTTC.

The chain carries TRBV27 and TRBJ2-1; D might be TRBD2 (6 bases). Per germline, CDR1 MNHEY and CDR2 SMNVEV (reference sequence). Deletions cut 8 bases from V and 3 bases from J, with 11 bases between. CDR3 size: 13 residues. The CDR3, as DNA: TGTGCCAGCTGGGGACTGGTCTACAATGAGCAGTTCTTC. It specifies CASWGLVYNEQFF.

V and J are TRBV4-3 and TRBJ1-4; 9 bases line up with TRBD1. J was trimmed by 5 bases and V by 0 bases; bases with no gene match: 4. The germline CDR1 and CDR2 sequences are LGHNA and YSLEER. The CDR3 is 16 residues long. The CDR3 region has the DNA TGCGCCAGCAGCCAAGACGCGGACAGGGGAAATGAAAAACTGTTTTTT. Protein sequence: CASSQDADRGNEKLFF.

This rearrangement joins TRBV19 to TRBJ1-6; D gene uncertain. Trimming removed 3 bases from V and 7 bases from J, with 16 bases in between. The length of the CDR3 is 16 residues. Germline V gene data show CDR1 as LNHDA and CDR2 as SQIVND (reference sequence). In DNA, the CDR3 is TGTGCCAGTAGTATTTATCCGGGATCGGGCAATTCACCCCTCCACTTT. Amino acid sequence: CASSIYPGSGNSPLHF.

The genes are TRBV19 and TRBJ1-6; perhaps TRBD1 as D (6 bases). Per the germline V gene, CDR1 is LNHDA and CDR2 is SQIVND (reference sequence). The CDR3 is 12 amino acids. V was clipped by 9 bases and J by 7 bases, with 10 bases between them. The CDR3 DNA follows: TGTGCCAGCCTAACAGGGAATTCACCCCTCCACTTT. This codes for CASLTGNSPLHF. Using reference TRBV19 and TRBJ1-6 for the parts outside the CDR3, the full variable domain is DGGITQSPKYLFRKEGQNVTLSCEQNLNHDAMYWYRQDPGQGLRLIYYSQIVNDFQKGDIAEGYSVSREKKESFPLTVTSAQKNPTAFYLCASLTGNSPLHFGNGTRLTVT.

This clone appeared once. The chain couples TRBV11-3 to TRBJ1-1; 7 bases match TRBD1. The V segment lost 8 bases and the J segment 11 bases; nucleotides outside the gene matches: 11. This CDR3 spans 12 amino acids. Germline lookup yields CDR1 SGHNT and CDR2 YENEEA. CDR3 residues: CASGTPRGPAFF. The CDR3 nucleotides are TGTGCCAGCGGAACTCCAAGGGGGCCGGCTTTCTTT.

The CDR3 DNA sequence: TGTGCCAGCAGTTTCGATCTCGGGACTGCTACCTACGAGCAGTACTTC. Encoded protein: CASSFDLGTATYEQYF. The genes are TRBV6-2 or TRBV6-3 and TRBJ2-7; a weak D match, TRBD2 (6 bases). In germline, CDR1 is MNHEY, CDR2 SVGEGT. CDR3 length: 16 amino acids. Trimming took off 4 bases at V and 2 bases at J, with 18 bases between the two ends.

This rearrangement joins TRBV28 to TRBJ2-1, with a possible D match to TRBD1 (7 bases). V dropped 6 bases and J dropped 6 bases, with 12 bases sitting between them. CDR3 size: 13 residues. Germline V lookup: CDR1 MDHEN, CDR2 SYDVKM. This CDR3 is CASREGALNEQFF. CDR3 nucleotide sequence: TGTGCCAGCAGGGAGGGGGCCCTCAATGAGCAGTTCTTC.

V gene TRBV6-2 or TRBV6-3 combines with J gene TRBJ2-7, with a possible D match to TRBD2 (5 bases). V gave up 0 bases and J gave up 2 bases, with 8 bases separating them. This CDR3 is built from 14 residues. Germline V gene data show CDR1 as MNHEY and CDR2 as SVGEGT. CDR3 bases: TGTGCCAGCAGTTACTCAGGGAGTGCCTACGAGCAGTACTTC. Amino acid sequence: CASSYSGSAYEQYF.

The CDR3 bases are TGTGCCAGCAGTCGACAGGGACCCTATGGCTACACCTTC. Translated, it gives CASSRQGPYGYTF. V and J are TRBV2 and TRBJ1-2; 7 positions match TRBD1. The junction had 4 bases not matched to a gene; V was cut back by 5 bases and J by 4 bases. CDR3 length equals 13 residues. The germline V gene encodes CDR1 SNHLY and CDR2 FYNNEI.

CDR3 in DNA: TGTGCCAGCAACCAGGGGAGGGGGGGTGAAAAACTGTTTTTT. Protein: CASNQGRGGEKLFF. V usage is TRBV28 and J usage is TRBJ1-4, with D possibly matching TRBD1 (6 bases). This CDR3 is 14 amino acids long. In germline, CDR1 is MDHEN, CDR2 SYDVKM. Trimming stripped 7 bases from V and 7 bases from J, with 16 bases between.

This chain connects TRBV7-9 to TRBJ2-1, with D perhaps TRBD1 (5 bases). The CDR3 spans 18 residues. The germline gives CDR1 SEHNR, CDR2 FQNEAQ (reference sequence). With 6 bases removed from V and 0 bases from J, the gap between germline ends came to 21 bases. The chain's CDR3 is CASSGALDDPSSYNEQFF. The CDR3 DNA reads TGTGCCAGCAGTGGGGCCCTGGATGACCCGAGCTCCTACAATGAGCAGTTCTTC.

The chain is built from TRBV21-1 and TRBJ1-1; the table names TRBD1, a call not compared with the DNA. TRBV21-1 is a known pseudogene. This CDR3 region has 15 residues. CDR3: CASSKVRGHGTEAFF. DNA for the CDR3: TGTGCCAGCAGCAAAGTGAGGGGGCATGGCACTGAAGCTTTCTTT.

This sequence joins TRBV15 and TRBJ1-4; 8 nucleotides agree with TRBD1. Trimming took 1 base from V and 16 from J; bases not matched to a gene: 5. CDR1 and CDR2 from the germline V gene are LNHNV and YYDKDF (reference sequence). This CDR3 is 12 amino acids long. The CDR3 reads CATSRGDRIQFF. The CDR3 bases are TGTGCCACCAGCAGAGGGGACAGGATTCAGTTTTTT.

Within the sample, this clone is medium-sized. A junction end diverges from the germline sequence, so it may reflect a read error. The V gene is TRBV6-1, the J gene TRBJ1-2; a weak D match, TRBD1 (5 bases). Per germline, CDR1 MNHNS and CDR2 SASEGT. The CDR3 runs 13 residues. The CDR3 reads CASSEDSNYGYTF. The CDR3 bases are TGTGCCAGCAGCGAAGACAGTAACTATGGCTACACCTTC.

The chain links TRBV5-5 to TRBJ2-7; D unclear. Germline V gene lookup returns CDR1 SGHKS and CDR2 YYEKEE (reference sequence). The CDR3 consists of 14 residues. Between the trimmed V and J ends, which lost 6 bases and 1 base, there was a span of 14 bases. CDR3 DNA sequence: TGTGCCAGCACCCAGACATGGCTGTCCTACGAGCAGTACTTC. Amino acid sequence: CASTQTWLSYEQYF. The complete variable domain, with remaining parts taken from reference TRBV5-5 and TRBJ2-7, reads DAGVTQSPTHLIKTRGQQVTLRCSPISGHKSVSWYQQVLGQGPQFIFQYYEKEERGRGNFPDRFSARQFPNYSSELNVNALLLGDSALYLCASTQTWLSYEQYFGPGTRLTVT.

V gene TRBV5-1 combines with J gene TRBJ1-1; no definite D call. The germline gives CDR1 SGHRS, CDR2 YFSETQ. CDR3 length: 14 residues. V shed 0 bases and J shed 4 bases, with 10 bases lying between them. CDR3 DNA sequence: TGCGCCAGCAGCTTGGGGGCGTTGGGCACTGAAGCTTTCTTT. This encodes CASSLGALGTEAFF. The entire variable domain, with the rest obtained from reference TRBV5-1 and TRBJ1-1, is as follows: KAGVTQTPRYLIKTRGQQVTLSCSPISGHRSVSWYQQTPGQGLQFLFEYFSETQRNKGNFPGRFSGRQFSNSRSEMNVSTLELGDSALYLCASSLGALGTEAFFGQGTRLTVV.

The chain combines TRBV27 with TRBJ1-2, with D perhaps matching TRBD1 (5 bases). The CDR3 has 15 amino acids. Trimming removed 1 base at V and 4 bases at J, with 13 bases between. Germline CDR1 is MNHEY and CDR2 is SMNVEV (reference sequence). The CDR3 nucleotides are TGTGCCAGCAGTTTATACCGGACACAATTCTATGGCTACACCTTC. Protein product: CASSLYRTQFYGYTF.

This clone was observed a single time. This chain joins TRBV5-8 and TRBJ2-3; TRBD2 aligns across 9 bases. The trim removed 4 bases at V and 1 base at J, leaving 10 bases unmatched. Germline V lookup: CDR1 SGHTS, CDR2 YDEGEE. This CDR3 has 17 residues. The CDR3 region has the DNA TGTGCCAGCAGCCCTTGGTCTAGCGGGGCCGGCACAGATACGCAGTATTTT. Amino acid sequence: CASSPWSSGAGTDTQYF.

The chain has TRBV12-3 or TRBV12-4 and TRBJ2-5, with 11 bases lining up with TRBD2. J was trimmed by 5 bases and V by 5 bases; bases with no gene match: 1. CDR3 length equals 13 residues. DNA of the CDR3: TGTGCCAGCAGTCGACTAGCGGGGGAGACCCAGTACTTC. Its translation is CASSRLAGETQYF.

The chain uses TRBV19 and TRBJ1-1; D gene uncertain. Germline V lookup: CDR1 LNHDA, CDR2 SQIVND (reference sequence). This CDR3 is built from 13 residues. V was trimmed by 7 bases and J by 0 bases, leaving 9 bases between them. CDR3 nucleotides: TGTGCCAGTATTGAGCCCCTGAACACTGAAGCTTTCTTT. Translation: CASIEPLNTEAFF.

This clone was counted between two and nine times. The V gene is TRBV5-1, the J gene TRBJ2-3, with 12 bases lining up with TRBD2. In germline, CDR1 is SGHRS, CDR2 YFSETQ. J was trimmed by 5 bases and V by 4 bases; bases with no gene match: 8. The CDR3 totals 16 residues. CDR3 bases: TGCGCCAGCAGCCCTGGGACTAGCGGGCAAGAAGATACGCAGTATTTT. This encodes CASSPGTSGQEDTQYF.

The genes are TRBV19 and TRBJ1-4, with 12 bases fitting TRBD1. V dropped 4 bases and J dropped 5; count of bases not matched to a gene: 2. CDR1 and CDR2 (germline): LNHDA, SQIVND (reference sequence). The length of the CDR3 is 15 residues. The CDR3 bases are TGTGCCAGTAGTACCGGGACAGGGGGCAATGAAAAACTGTTTTTT. Residues: CASSTGTGGNEKLFF.